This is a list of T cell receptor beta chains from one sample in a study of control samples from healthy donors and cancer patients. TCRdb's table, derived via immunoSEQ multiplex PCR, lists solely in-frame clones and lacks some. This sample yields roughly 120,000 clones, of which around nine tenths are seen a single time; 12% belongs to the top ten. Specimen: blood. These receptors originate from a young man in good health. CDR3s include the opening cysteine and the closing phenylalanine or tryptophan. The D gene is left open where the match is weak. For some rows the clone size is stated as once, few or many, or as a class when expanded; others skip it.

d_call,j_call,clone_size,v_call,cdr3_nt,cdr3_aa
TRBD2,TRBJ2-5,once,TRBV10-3,TGTGCCATCAGCGAACTAGCGGGGGCGGCGGGGACCCAGTACTTC,CAISELAGAAGTQYF
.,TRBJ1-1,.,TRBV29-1,TGCAGCGCCGAAGGGGCAGGGCCCACTGAAGCTTTCTTT,CSAEGAGPTEAFF
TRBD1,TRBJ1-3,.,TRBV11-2,TGTGCCAGCAGCCCCGGGACAGGGAAAGGAAACACCATATATTTT,CASSPGTGKGNTIYF
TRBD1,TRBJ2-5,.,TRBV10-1,TGCGCCAGCAGTGAGTCCAGGGGGCAAGAGACCCAGTACTTC,CASSESRGQETQYF
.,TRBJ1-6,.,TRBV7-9,TGTGCCAGCAGCGTTCTTGGGGATTCACCCCTCCACTTT,CASSVLGDSPLHF
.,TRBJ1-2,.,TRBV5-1,TGCGCCAGCAGCTCGGCCGGGGAGGCAGGAATCTATGGCTACACCTTC,CASSSAGEAGIYGYTF
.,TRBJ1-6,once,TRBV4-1,TGCGCCAGCAGCCCCCTGACGGAATATAATTCACCCCTCCACTTT,CASSPLTEYNSPLHF
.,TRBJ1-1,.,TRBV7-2,TGTGCCAGCAGCCCTTCACCCGGGACATCGAACACTGAAGCTTTCTTT,CASSPSPGTSNTEAFF
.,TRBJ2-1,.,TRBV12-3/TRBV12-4,TGTGCCAGCAGTTTGGGAAACATGGCCTGGCAGTTCTTC,CASSLGNMAWQFF
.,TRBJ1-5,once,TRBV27,TGTGCCAGCAGTTTATACGCCTTGGGAGTCAGCAATCAGCCCCAGCATTTT,CASSLYALGVSNQPQHF
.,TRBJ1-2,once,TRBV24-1,TGTGCCACCAGTGATACTATGGACAGTGGCTACACCTTC,CATSDTMDSGYTF
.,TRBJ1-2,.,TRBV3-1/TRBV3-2,TGTGCCAGCAGCCAAGCGGGCCGGGACACCTATGGCTACACCTTC,CASSQAGRDTYGYTF
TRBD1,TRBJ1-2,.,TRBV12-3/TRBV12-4,TGTGCCAGCAGCTTGGGACAGCTCTATGGCTACACCTTC,CASSLGQLYGYTF
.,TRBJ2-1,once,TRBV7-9,TGTGCCAGCAGCTCCGACAGGACGTCCTACAATGAGCAGTTCTTC,CASSSDRTSYNEQFF
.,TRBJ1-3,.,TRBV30,TGTGCCTGGAGCTCTAGGGAGACAAACACCATATATTTT,CAWSSRETNTIYF
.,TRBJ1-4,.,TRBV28,TGTGCCAGCAGTTTATCCTACGACGGCTCAACTAATGAAAAACTGTTTTTT,CASSLSYDGSTNEKLFF
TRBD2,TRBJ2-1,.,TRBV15,TGTGCCACCAGCATATCTAGCGGGGGGGCTGATGAGCAGTTCTTC,CATSISSGGADEQFF
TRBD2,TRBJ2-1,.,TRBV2,TGTGCCAGCAGTGAAGGCGGGGGGGCCCGGAATGAGCAGTTCTTC,CASSEGGGARNEQFF
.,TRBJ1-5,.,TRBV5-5,TGTGCCAGCAGCTTGTTAGGTTATAGCAATCAGCCCCAGCATTTT,CASSLLGYSNQPQHF
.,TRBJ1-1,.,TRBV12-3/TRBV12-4,TGTGCCAGCGGGCGAGGATCGTCCCGTGAAGCTTTCTTT,CASGRGSSREAFF
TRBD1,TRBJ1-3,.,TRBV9,TGTGCCAGCAGCGCAGGACAGGGGAACGTCGAAAACACCATATATTTT,CASSAGQGNVENTIYF
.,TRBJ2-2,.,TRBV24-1,TGTGCCACCAGTGATTTGCCAGGGACGAACACCGGGGAGCTGTTTTTT,CATSDLPGTNTGELFF
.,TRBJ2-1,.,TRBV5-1,TGCGCCAGCAGGAGAGACGACAATGAGCAGTTCTTC,CASRRDDNEQFF
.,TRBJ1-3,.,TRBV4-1,TGCGCCAGCAGTCACAAAATTAGGCATGGGGGCTATTACTCTGGAAACACCATATATTTT,CASSHKIRHGGYYSGNTIYF
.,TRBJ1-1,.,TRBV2,TGTGCCAGCAGTTACGATGAAGCTTTCTTT,CASSYDEAFF
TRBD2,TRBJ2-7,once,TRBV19,TGTGCCAGTAGTGCGACTAGCGGGGATTACGAGCAGTACTTC,CASSATSGDYEQYF
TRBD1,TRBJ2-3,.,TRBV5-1,TGCGCCAGCAGTACGGGACAGGGCACAGATACGCAGTATTTT,CASSTGQGTDTQYF
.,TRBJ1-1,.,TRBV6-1,TGTGCCAGCAGTGAAGCGAGAGGAGGCACTGAAGCTTTCTTT,CASSEARGGTEAFF
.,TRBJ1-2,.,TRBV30,TGTGCCTGGAGGGGGTCCGGGCGGGGTGGCTACACCTTC,CAWRGSGRGGYTF
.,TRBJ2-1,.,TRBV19,TGTGCCAGTAGTATGAAGGGTAAAGCCTACAATGAGCAGTTCTTC,CASSMKGKAYNEQFF
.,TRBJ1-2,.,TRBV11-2,TGTGCCAGCAGCTTAAGTGACACGACTAACTATGGCTACACCTTC,CASSLSDTTNYGYTF
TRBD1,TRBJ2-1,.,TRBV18,TGTGCCAGCTCACGGGACAGGGGGGACAATGAGCAGTTCTTC,CASSRDRGDNEQFF
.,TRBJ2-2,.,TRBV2,TGTGCCAGCAGTGGGCACAGTAACACCGGGGAGCTGTTTTTT,CASSGHSNTGELFF
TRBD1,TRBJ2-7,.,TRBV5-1,TGCGCCAGCACCTCCCGGACAGGGCTCTCCGAGCAGTACTTC,CASTSRTGLSEQYF
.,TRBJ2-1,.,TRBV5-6,TGTGCCAGCAGCTTGGGAGGGACGGTTTACAATGAGCAGTTCTTC,CASSLGGTVYNEQFF
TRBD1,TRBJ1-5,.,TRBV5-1,TGCGCCAGCAGCTTGGAGGGACAGAGAGATCAGCCCCAGCATTTT,CASSLEGQRDQPQHF
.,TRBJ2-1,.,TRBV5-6,TGTGCCAGCACCCTCGTAGTGGGAGTTCTGGGGGACAATGAGCAGTTCTTC,CASTLVVGVLGDNEQFF
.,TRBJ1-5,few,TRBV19,TGTGCCAGTAGTATGGGGGGGAAGAGCAATCAGCCCCAGCATTTT,CASSMGGKSNQPQHF
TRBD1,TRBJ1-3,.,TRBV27,TGTGCCAGCAGCCCTTGGACAGGGAAAAGAAGTTCGTCTGGAAACACCATATATTTT,CASSPWTGKRSSSGNTIYF
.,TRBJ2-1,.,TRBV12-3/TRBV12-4,TGTGCCAGCAGGGCAGGGAATGCGGGTGAGCAGTTCTTC,CASRAGNAGEQFF
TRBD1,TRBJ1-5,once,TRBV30,TGTGCCTGGAGTCCTCCGGGACAGGGCAATCAGCCCCAGCATTTT,CAWSPPGQGNQPQHF
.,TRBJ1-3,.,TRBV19,TGTGCCACTGGGGACGCCTCTGGAAACACCATATATTTT,CATGDASGNTIYF
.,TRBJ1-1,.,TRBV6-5,TGTGCCAGCAGCCAAGAAGGTGGGTGGGTGAGGGCTTTCTTT,CASSQEGGWVRAFF
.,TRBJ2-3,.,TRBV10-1,TGCGCCAGCAGTGAGGGACTCGTGTCCGATACGCAGTATTTT,CASSEGLVSDTQYF
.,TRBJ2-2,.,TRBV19,TGTGCCAGTAGTAAAGCGGAGATACAGGGAGGGTTGTCCGTGCCCGGGGAGCTGTTTTTT,CASSKAEIQGGLSVPGELFF
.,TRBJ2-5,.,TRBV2,TGTGCCAGCAGTGAAGAGGGGACCCAGTACTTC,CASSEEGTQYF
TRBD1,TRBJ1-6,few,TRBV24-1,TGTGCCACCAGTGATTTGTCAGGGGGCAGATGGTCCGTAAATTCACCCCTCCACTTT,CATSDLSGGRWSVNSPLHF
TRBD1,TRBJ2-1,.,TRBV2,TGTGCCAGCAGACTAAGTGGGACAGGGAACAATGAGCAGTTCTTC,CASRLSGTGNNEQFF
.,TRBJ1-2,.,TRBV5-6,TGTGCCAGCAGCTTAGTTTCTGGCTACACCTTC,CASSLVSGYTF
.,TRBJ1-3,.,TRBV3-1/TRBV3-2,TGTGCCAGCAGCCAAGTAAATAAAGGGCAATATTTT,CASSQVNKGQYF
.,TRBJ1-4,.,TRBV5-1,TGCGCCAGCAGCTTGGGCCGACAGCCAGTTAATGAAAAACTGTTTTTT,CASSLGRQPVNEKLFF
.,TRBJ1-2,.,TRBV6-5,TGTGCCAGCAGTCCGGGGGGGAACTATGGCTACACCTTC,CASSPGGNYGYTF
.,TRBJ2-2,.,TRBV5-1,TGCGCCAGCAGCTTGGTCAGATCGAACACCGGGGAGCTGTTTTTT,CASSLVRSNTGELFF
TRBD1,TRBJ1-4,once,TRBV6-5,TGTGCCAGCAGACCGGGACAGGGGAATGAAAAACTGTTTTTT,CASRPGQGNEKLFF
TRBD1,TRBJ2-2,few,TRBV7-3,TGTGCCAGCAGCCCGGGACAGTCGAACACCGGGGAGCTGTTTTTT,CASSPGQSNTGELFF
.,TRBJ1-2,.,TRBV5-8,TGTGCCAGCAGCTTAAGGGACCGCGCCTCCTATGGCTACACCTTC,CASSLRDRASYGYTF